Following are 6 T cell receptor beta chains from one sample sequenced in a study of molecular identifiers for immune sequencing clone quantification (dated by TCRdb to the late 2010s). The library was produced with PCR. Reads for this sample came from an Illumina HiSeq 4000. Using fastp trimming at Q25 and MiXCR clonotype assembly, TCRdb reanalyzed the public sequencing data and kept in-frame beta chains. Each CDR3 protein gets just one entry, which takes the most common genes and DNA from the rows behind it. A total of some 650,000 distinct CDR3 sequences appear in this sample, roughly 21% of them only once. Together, the top ten hold roughly 0.9% of the sample. Sequencing used naive CD8+ T cells from blood, with Jurkat cell RNA spiked in. Read against the paper, the sample's cell subset or site label means: FACS-sorted CD8+CD4-CCR7+CD45RA+ naive T cells. Source of these receptors: a human donor in good health. Some libraries in this study had Jurkat cell RNA spiked in.

This clonotype was observed many times. The chain links TRBV19 to TRBJ1-5, with D possibly TRBD1 on 6 matching bases. V lost 3 bases and J lost 9, with 15 bases in between. The germline gives CDR1 LNHDA, CDR2 SQIVND (reference sequence). The CDR3 runs to 14 residues. CDR3 nucleotides: TGTGCCAGTAGTATCGATTCGGGGGCTCGGCCCCAGCATTTT. Amino acids: CASSIDSGARPQHF.

This clonotype was seen only a few times. V usage is TRBV30 and J usage is TRBJ1-1, with a tentative D call TRBD1 (5 bases). The CDR3 has 16 amino acids. The germline CDR1 and CDR2 sequences are GTSNPN and SVGIG (reference sequence). The ends were cut back, 1 base at V and 0 bases at J, with 15 bases in the middle. The CDR3 DNA sequence: TGTGCCTGGAGTGCATTAGGGACCCCACTGAACACTGAAGCTTTCTTT. Its protein product is CAWSALGTPLNTEAFF.

With respect to this clonotype: One base away lies a much larger clone, so this may be a sequencing read error. This rearrangement joins TRBV7-9 to TRBJ2-1, with 7 bases matching TRBD2. The CDR3 sequence is 13 residues long. CDR1 and CDR2 (germline): SEHNR, FQNEAQ (reference sequence). Trimming took 6 bases from V and 15 from J; bases not matched to a gene: 14. The CDR3, as DNA: TGTGCCAGCAGTTACGGGAGTGGCGGGGGTATGTTCTTC. Translation: CASSYGSGGGMFF.

This clonotype was found a few times. The chain is built from TRBV29-1 and TRBJ2-1; D ambiguous. Germline CDR1 is SQVTM and CDR2 is ANQGSEA. The CDR3 is 11 amino acids. The V gene lost 7 bases and the J gene lost 4 bases, with 8 bases spanning the gap. The CDR3 region has the DNA TGCAGCGGTTACGGATACAATGAGCAGTTCTTC. It yields the protein CSGYGYNEQFF.

This clonotype occurred many times. V and J are TRBV7-6 and TRBJ2-7, with 10 nucleotides matching TRBD2. Per germline, CDR1 SGHVS and CDR2 FNYEAQ. This CDR3 comprises 15 residues. With V trimmed by 1 base and J by 5 bases, 5 bases remained unmatched. The CDR3 spells CASSLEVLAGDEQYF. The CDR3 bases are TGTGCCAGCAGCTTAGAAGTGCTAGCGGGAGACGAGCAGTACTTC.

This clonotype was seen only a few times. CDR3 DNA: TGTGCCAGCAGCCAAGTGGGGGAAGGCGAGCAGTACTTC. Translation: CASSQVGEGEQYF. This rearrangement joins TRBV4-2 to TRBJ2-7; D may correspond to TRBD1 or TRBD2 (5 bases each). The CDR3 loop spans 13 amino acids. The ends were cut back, 1 base at V and 6 bases at J, with 10 bases in the middle. Germline V gene sequence: CDR1 LGHNA, CDR2 YNFKEQ.